What follows are 25 T cell receptor beta chains derived from one specimen sequenced in a study of control samples from healthy donors and cancer patients (dated by TCRdb to 2018 to 2020). Library generation was performed with the immunoSEQ multiplex PCR assay. TCRdb stores this immuneACCESS table with in-frame sequences only. Part of the clones is absent; in the studies checked, under half of the shortfall reflects unresolved V genes, and no reason is known for the rest. This sample is represented by tens of thousands of clones; more than 70% of them were singletons. The ten largest account for less than 6% of the sample. Sequencing input: PBMCs. The receptors here all came from a man aged 60 to 69 with colorectal cancer.

This clone was found once. CDR3 loop: CASSLAAGGSSGNTIYF. CDR3 coding DNA: TGCGCCAGCAGCTTGGCGGCAGGGGGCTCCTCTGGAAACACCATATATTTT. The rearrangement uses TRBV5-1 and TRBJ1-3, with 8 bases lining up with TRBD1. The junction had 5 bases not matched to a gene; V was cut back by 0 bases and J by 0 bases. Germline V CDR1 and CDR2: SGHRS, YFSETQ. This CDR3 is 17 amino acids long.

This chain links TRBV13 with TRBJ2-7; D remains unclear. Germline V lookup: CDR1 PRHDT, CDR2 FYEKMQ (reference sequence). This CDR3 has 13 residues. Trimming took 0 bases from V and 3 from J, leaving 6 bases between them. Written as DNA, the CDR3 is TGTGCCAGCAGCTTAGGTGGGGTCTACGAGCAGTACTTC. This codes for CASSLGGVYEQYF.

The rearrangement uses TRBV5-5 and TRBJ2-7, with 7 bases aligning to TRBD1. CDR1 SGHKS and CDR2 YYEKEE come from the germline V gene (reference sequence). This CDR3 comprises 13 residues. The ends lost 0 bases at V and 7 bases at J; junction bases unmatched: 4. The DNA of the CDR3 is TGTGCCAGCAGCTTGGGACAGGGAAGGGAGCAGTACTTC. Its translation is CASSLGQGREQYF.

The chain recombines TRBV12-3 or TRBV12-4 with TRBJ1-2; no clear D. CDR3 length equals 13 residues. V gave up 5 bases and J gave up 0 bases, with 7 bases separating them. As DNA, the CDR3 is TGTGCCAGCAGTCAAAGGTCTAACTATGGCTACACCTTC. Its protein product is CASSQRSNYGYTF.

The sample holds a few counts of this clone. The CDR3 loop is CASSLWQQETQYF. The CDR3 DNA sequence: TGTGCCAGCAGCTTGTGGCAGCAAGAGACCCAGTACTTC. The genes are TRBV11-2 and TRBJ2-5; no firm D call. This CDR3 comprises 13 residues. The germline gives CDR1 SGHAT, CDR2 FQNNGV. V was shortened by 3 bases and J by 2 bases, with 7 bases between the two germline ends.

The rearrangement links TRBV7-2 to TRBJ2-7; possibly TRBD1 for D (5 bases). The germline CDR1 and CDR2 sequences are SGHTA and FQGNSA. Trimming took off 5 bases at V and 2 bases at J, with 19 bases between the two ends. The CDR3 sequence is 16 residues long. The CDR3 sequence: CASSERPQGSPYEQYF. CDR3 coding DNA: TGTGCCAGCAGCGAAAGGCCCCAGGGTTCCCCCTACGAGCAGTACTTC.

This sequence joins TRBV18 and TRBJ1-4; a possible D gene is TRBD1 (5 bases). Trimming cost V 1 base and J 4 bases, with 16 bases left between them. The CDR3 totals 17 residues. Germline V gene data show CDR1 as KGHSH and CDR2 as LQKENI. Written as DNA, the CDR3 is TGTGCCAGCTCACCACGAGACGGGGGGGAGCTTAATGAAAAACTGTTTTTT. Translation gives CASSPRDGGELNEKLFF.

The gene calls are TRBV28 and TRBJ1-4; 12 bases fit TRBD1. The CDR3 sequence is 15 residues long. Germline V gene lookup returns CDR1 MDHEN and CDR2 SYDVKM. After removal of 7 bases from V and 8 bases from J, the junction contained 8 bases not matched to a gene. In DNA, the CDR3 is TGTGCCAGCAACTTGGGGACAGGGGGCGCCGAAAAACTGTTTTTT. It codes for CASNLGTGGAEKLFF. Based on the CDR3 plus reference TRBV28 and TRBJ1-4, the full variable domain is DVKVTQSSRYLVKRTGEKVFLECVQDMDHENMFWYRQDPGLGLRLIYFSYDVKMKEKGDIPEGYSVSREKKERFSLILESASTNQTSMYLCASNLGTGGAEKLFFGSGTQLSVL.

This CDR3 reads CASRTDIADTGELFF. The CDR3 nucleotides read TGTGCCAGCAGGACGGACATCGCGGACACCGGGGAGCTGTTTTTT. The gene calls are TRBV28 and TRBJ2-2; a possible D gene is TRBD1 (5 bases). V was pared by 6 bases and J by 3 bases, with 14 bases between. The CDR3 sequence is 15 residues long. Germline assignment: CDR1 MDHEN and CDR2 SYDVKM.

The gene calls are TRBV3-1 (or the pseudogene TRBV3-2) and TRBJ2-2; D unresolved. V was clipped by 1 base and J by 3 bases, with 3 bases between them. Germline V gene data show CDR1 as LGHDT and CDR2 as YNNKEL (reference sequence). CDR3 size: 13 residues. For the CDR3, the DNA is TGTGCCAGCAGCCAAGTTTACACCGGGGAGCTGTTTTTT. Protein product: CASSQVYTGELFF.

The chain employs TRBV28 and TRBJ2-7; 7 bases map to TRBD2. This CDR3 is built from 13 residues. J was trimmed by 4 bases and V by 2 bases; bases with no gene match: 2. CDR1 MDHEN and CDR2 SYDVKM come from the germline V gene. The CDR3 is CASSLLGGYEQYF. CDR3 nucleotides: TGTGCCAGCAGTTTACTGGGAGGGTACGAGCAGTACTTC.

The J gene is TRBJ1-2, the V gene TRBV5-1, with 7 bases that match TRBD1. J lost 3 bases, V lost 4 bases, and 6 bases had no gene match. Germline CDR1 is SGHRS and CDR2 is YFSETQ. This CDR3 contains 14 residues. In DNA, the CDR3 is TGCGCCAGCAGCAGATCCGGGACAGACTATGGCTACACCTTC. This translates into CASSRSGTDYGYTF. Based on the CDR3 plus reference TRBV5-1 and TRBJ1-2, the full variable domain is KAGVTQTPRYLIKTRGQQVTLSCSPISGHRSVSWYQQTPGQGLQFLFEYFSETQRNKGNFPGRFSGRQFSNSRSEMNVSTLELGDSALYLCASSRSGTDYGYTFGSGTRLTVV.

The genes are TRBV5-1 and TRBJ1-2; D might be TRBD1 (5 bases). Trimming took 1 base from V and 4 from J, leaving 11 bases between them. This CDR3 comprises 14 residues. Germline V lookup: CDR1 SGHRS, CDR2 YFSETQ. The CDR3, as DNA: TGCGCCAGCAGCTTGTCCGAGACAGCCTATGGCTACACCTTC. This codes for CASSLSETAYGYTF.

The genes are TRBV6-5 and TRBJ2-7, with a weak D call TRBD1 (6 bases). The CDR3 spans 13 residues. Per germline, CDR1 MNHEY and CDR2 SVGAGI. V lost 4 bases and J lost 0, with 7 bases in between. CDR3 residues: CASSWTVSYEQYF. CDR3 in DNA: TGTGCCAGCAGTTGGACAGTCTCCTACGAGCAGTACTTC.

V gene TRBV6-5 combines with J gene TRBJ1-6; the D is unclear. Trimming pared 2 bases from V and 14 bases from J, leaving 7 bases between. CDR3 size: 11 residues. Germline-derived CDR1 and CDR2 are MNHEY and SVGAGI. CDR3 amino acids: CASSYGLTLHF. In DNA, the CDR3 is TGTGCCAGCAGTTACGGCCTCACCCTCCACTTT.

The chain combines TRBV7-9 with TRBJ1-6; weak D call: TRBD1 (6 bases). CDR1 SEHNR and CDR2 FQNEAQ come from the germline V gene (reference sequence). Trimming removed 6 bases from V and 5 bases from J, with 17 bases in between. There are 16 residues in the CDR3. The CDR3 nucleotides are TGTGCCAGCAGTGAATTTGGGGCAGGGGATAATTCACCCCTCCACTTT. Translation gives CASSEFGAGDNSPLHF.

This chain links TRBV5-1 with TRBJ2-7; 7 nucleotides line up with TRBD1. CDR3 length equals 14 residues. V shed 4 bases and J 3 bases; nucleotides not matched to a gene: 7. Looked up from germline, CDR1 is SGHRS and CDR2 is YFSETQ. The CDR3 nucleotides are TGCGCCAGCAGCAGGGACAGACCGGACTACGAGCAGTACTTC. The encoded protein is CASSRDRPDYEQYF.

This sequence joins TRBV5-4 and TRBJ1-6; unclear D gene. The CDR3 loop spans 13 amino acids. V lost 0 bases, J lost 6 bases, and 4 bases lay in between. Germline lookup yields CDR1 SGHNT and CDR2 YYREEE (reference sequence). The CDR3 is CASSLAGNSPLHF. CDR3 bases: TGTGCCAGCAGCTTGGCGGGTAATTCACCCCTCCACTTT.

The chain links TRBV28 to TRBJ1-4, with D possibly being TRBD1 (6 bases). CDR1 is MDHEN and CDR2 is SYDVKM in the germline V gene. V lost 2 bases and J lost 3, with 7 bases in between. The CDR3 totals 14 residues. CDR3 loop: CASSLGGPNEKLFF. The CDR3, as DNA: TGTGCCAGCAGTTTAGGGGGCCCTAATGAAAAACTGTTTTTT.

This chain connects TRBV27 to TRBJ2-7; D possibly uses TRBD1 or TRBD2 (5 bases each). The CDR3 is 15 residues long. Per the germline V gene, CDR1 is MNHEY and CDR2 is SMNVEV (reference sequence). V lost 5 bases to trimming and J lost 3 bases, with 17 bases between them. CDR3 sequence: CASSLQGAQLYEQYF. The CDR3 DNA sequence: TGTGCCAGCAGTCTCCAGGGAGCGCAACTCTACGAGCAGTACTTC.

The J gene is TRBJ1-1, the V gene TRBV3-1 (or the pseudogene TRBV3-2), with a possible D match to TRBD1 (6 bases). This CDR3 comprises 14 residues. Trimming took off 6 bases at V and 4 bases at J, with 15 bases between the two ends. Germline V lookup: CDR1 LGHDT, CDR2 YNNKEL (reference sequence). CDR3 DNA sequence: TGTGCCAGCAGTCACACAACAGGGCGCACTGAAGCTTTCTTT. Translating it yields CASSHTTGRTEAFF.

The chain is built from TRBV4-2 and TRBJ2-7, with D possibly TRBD2 on 6 matching bases. V was pared by 0 bases and J by 1 base, with 13 bases between. Germline V gene lookup returns CDR1 LGHNA and CDR2 YNFKEQ. CDR3 length equals 16 residues. The CDR3 here is CASSQEETAGSYEQYF. The CDR3 nucleotides are TGTGCCAGCAGCCAAGAGGAGACAGCGGGTTCCTACGAGCAGTACTTC.

This chain joins TRBV18 and TRBJ2-7; D is possibly TRBD1 (5 bases). This CDR3 comprises 14 residues. The V gene lost 8 bases and the J gene lost 3 bases, with 17 bases spanning the gap. Germline V gene data show CDR1 as KGHSH and CDR2 as LQKENI. CDR3 DNA sequence: TGTGCCAGCAGACCCCCGGACAAAAACTACGAGCAGTACTTC. This sequence encodes CASRPPDKNYEQYF. Full variable domain (remainder filled in from reference TRBV18 and TRBJ2-7): NAGVMQNPRHLVRRRGQEARLRCSPMKGHSHVYWYRQLPEEGLKFMVYLQKENIIDESGMPKERFSAEFPKEGPSILRIQQVVRGDSAAYFCASRPPDKNYEQYFGPGTRLTVT.

The V call is TRBV5-1, the J call TRBJ2-2, with D hard to call. The CDR3 is 15 residues long. Per the germline V gene, CDR1 is SGHRS and CDR2 is YFSETQ. V shed 1 base and J shed 0 bases, with 7 bases lying between them. In DNA form, the CDR3 reads TGCGCCAGCAGCTTGTGGCCAACGAACACCGGGGAGCTGTTTTTT. Translating it yields CASSLWPTNTGELFF.

The chain is built from TRBV6-2 or TRBV6-3 and TRBJ2-5, with 11 nucleotides matching TRBD2. The length of the CDR3 is 19 residues. Germline V gives CDR1 MNHEY, CDR2 SVGEGT. The J segment lost 7 bases and the V segment lost 5 bases, leaving 21 bases of the junction unmatched. The CDR3 DNA reads as TGTGCCAGCAGTCCACTCTTCCTAGCGGGGGGCTACATCACGGGGACCCAGTACTTC. Its translation is CASSPLFLAGGYITGTQYF.